The subject of this entry is one TCR beta chain. The antigen is not known. The entry originates in a study of PD-1 blockade in classical Hodgkin lymphoma. General study points: Prior to therapy, complete responders displayed diversity much like that of newly diagnosed patients.

Clones were read by immunoSEQ multiplex PCR, and TCRdb kept only the in-frame ones, dropping some. The sample lists about 31,000 clones, about 70% occurring once. Germline V lookup: CDR1 LNHDA, CDR2 SQIVND (reference sequence). V was trimmed by 3 bases and J by 3 bases, leaving 13 bases between them. CDR3 size: 15 residues. Each and every patient relapsed after autologous stem cell transplantation, and patients got differing brentuximab vedotin exposure. The rearrangement links TRBV19 to TRBJ2-3, with a weak D call TRBD2 (5 bases). The source was peripheral blood mononuclear cells (PBMCs), collected before the second cycle of nivolumab. The sequence came from a human donor with classical Hodgkin lymphoma. CDR3 in amino acids: CASSMGSGWTDTQYF. CDR3 bases: TGTGCCAGTAGTATGGGCTCGGGGTGGACAGATACGCAGTATTTT. The full variable domain, in which reference TRBV19 and TRBJ2-3 provide the parts outside the CDR3, is DGGITQSPKYLFRKEGQNVTLSCEQNLNHDAMYWYRQDPGQGLRLIYYSQIVNDFQKGDIAEGYSVSREKKESFPLTVTSAQKNPTAFYLCASSMGSGWTDTQYFGPGTRLTVL.